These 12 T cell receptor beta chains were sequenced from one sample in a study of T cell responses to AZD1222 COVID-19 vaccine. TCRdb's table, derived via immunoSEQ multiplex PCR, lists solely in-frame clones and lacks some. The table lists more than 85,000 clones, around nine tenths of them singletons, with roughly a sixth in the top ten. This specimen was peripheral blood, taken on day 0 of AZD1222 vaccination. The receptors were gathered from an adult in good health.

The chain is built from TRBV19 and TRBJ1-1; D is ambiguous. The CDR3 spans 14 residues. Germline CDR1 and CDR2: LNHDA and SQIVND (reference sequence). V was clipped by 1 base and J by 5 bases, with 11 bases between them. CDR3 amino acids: CASSIGQPSTEAFF. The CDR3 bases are TGTGCCAGTAGTATAGGGCAGCCTTCGACTGAAGCTTTCTTT.

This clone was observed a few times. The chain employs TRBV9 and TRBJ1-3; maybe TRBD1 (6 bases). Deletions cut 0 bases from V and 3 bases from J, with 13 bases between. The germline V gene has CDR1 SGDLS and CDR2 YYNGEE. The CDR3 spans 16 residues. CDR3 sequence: CASSVELQGGGNTIYF. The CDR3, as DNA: TGTGCCAGCAGCGTAGAGTTACAGGGTGGTGGAAACACCATATATTTT.

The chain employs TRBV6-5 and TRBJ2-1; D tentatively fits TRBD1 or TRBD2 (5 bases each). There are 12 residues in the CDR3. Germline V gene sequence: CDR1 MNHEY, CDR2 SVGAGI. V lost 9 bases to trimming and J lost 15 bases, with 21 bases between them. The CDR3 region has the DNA TGTGCCAGTAGGGACGGACTGGGAAAGGGGTTCTTC. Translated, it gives CASRDGLGKGFF.

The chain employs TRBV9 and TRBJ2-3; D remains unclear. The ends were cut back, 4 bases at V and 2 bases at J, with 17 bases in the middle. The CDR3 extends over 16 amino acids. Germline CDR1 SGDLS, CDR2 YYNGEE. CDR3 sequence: CASSNSPGQATDTQYF. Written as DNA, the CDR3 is TGTGCCAGCAGCAACTCACCGGGTCAGGCCACAGATACGCAGTATTTT.

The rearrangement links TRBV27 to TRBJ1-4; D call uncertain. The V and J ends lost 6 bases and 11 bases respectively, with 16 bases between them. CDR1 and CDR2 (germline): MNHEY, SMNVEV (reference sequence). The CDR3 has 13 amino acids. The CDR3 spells CASSQRAVGKLFF. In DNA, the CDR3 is TGTGCCAGCAGCCAACGGGCGGTGGGGAAACTGTTTTTT.

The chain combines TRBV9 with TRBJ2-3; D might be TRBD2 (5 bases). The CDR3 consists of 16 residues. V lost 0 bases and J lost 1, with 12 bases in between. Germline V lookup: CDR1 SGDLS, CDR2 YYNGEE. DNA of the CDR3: TGTGCCAGCAGCGTAGCGGGGTTTGGACGCACAGATACGCAGTATTTT. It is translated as CASSVAGFGRTDTQYF.

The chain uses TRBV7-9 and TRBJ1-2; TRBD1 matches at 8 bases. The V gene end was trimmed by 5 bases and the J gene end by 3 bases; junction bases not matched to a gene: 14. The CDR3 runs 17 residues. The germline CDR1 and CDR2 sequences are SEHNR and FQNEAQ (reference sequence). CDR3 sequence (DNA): TGTGCCAGCAGCCCCCAACCCTTCGGGACAGGTTACTATGGCTACACCTTC. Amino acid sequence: CASSPQPFGTGYYGYTF. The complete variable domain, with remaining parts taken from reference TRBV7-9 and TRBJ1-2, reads DTGVSQNPRHKITKRGQNVTFRCDPISEHNRLYWYRQTLGQGPEFLTYFQNEAQLEKSRLLSDRFSAERPKGSFSTLEIQRTEQGDSAMYLCASSPQPFGTGYYGYTFGSGTRLTVV.

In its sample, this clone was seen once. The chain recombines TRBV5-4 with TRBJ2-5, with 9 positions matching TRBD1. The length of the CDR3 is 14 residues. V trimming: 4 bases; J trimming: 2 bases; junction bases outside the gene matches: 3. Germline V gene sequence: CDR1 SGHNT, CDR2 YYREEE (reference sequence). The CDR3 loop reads CASSGQGRQETQYF. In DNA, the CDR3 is TGTGCCAGCAGCGGACAGGGGAGACAAGAGACCCAGTACTTC. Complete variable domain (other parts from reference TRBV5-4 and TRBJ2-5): ETGVTQSPTHLIKTRGQQVTLRCSSQSGHNTVSWYQQALGQGPQFIFQYYREEENGRGNFPPRFSGLQFPNYSSELNVNALELDDSALYLCASSGQGRQETQYFGPGTRLLVL.

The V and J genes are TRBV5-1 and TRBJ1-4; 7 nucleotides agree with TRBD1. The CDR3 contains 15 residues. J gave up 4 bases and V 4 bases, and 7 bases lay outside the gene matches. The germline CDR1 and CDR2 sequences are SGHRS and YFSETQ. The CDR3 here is CASSPETGNNEKLFF. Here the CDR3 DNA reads TGCGCCAGCAGCCCAGAGACAGGGAATAATGAAAAACTGTTTTTT.

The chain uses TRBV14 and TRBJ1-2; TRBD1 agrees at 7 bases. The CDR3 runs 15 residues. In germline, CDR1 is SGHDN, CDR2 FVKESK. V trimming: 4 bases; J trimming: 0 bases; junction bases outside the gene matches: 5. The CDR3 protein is CASSLQGRANYGYTF. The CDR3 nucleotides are TGTGCCAGCAGCCTACAGGGGAGGGCTAACTATGGCTACACCTTC.

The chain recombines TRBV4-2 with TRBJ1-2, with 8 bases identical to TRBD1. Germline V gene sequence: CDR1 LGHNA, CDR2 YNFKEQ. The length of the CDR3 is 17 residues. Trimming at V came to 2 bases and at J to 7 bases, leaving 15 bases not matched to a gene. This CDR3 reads CASSQNPWTGSMFGYTF. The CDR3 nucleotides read TGTGCCAGCAGCCAAAATCCCTGGACAGGGAGTATGTTTGGCTACACCTTC.

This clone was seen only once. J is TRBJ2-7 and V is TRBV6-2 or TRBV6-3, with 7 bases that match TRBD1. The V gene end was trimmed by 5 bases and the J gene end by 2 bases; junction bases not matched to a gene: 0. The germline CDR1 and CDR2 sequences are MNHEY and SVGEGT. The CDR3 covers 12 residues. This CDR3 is CASSGTAYEQYF. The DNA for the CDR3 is TGTGCCAGCAGTGGGACAGCCTACGAGCAGTACTTC.